This T cell receptor (beta chain) was observed in a study of blood T cells in healthy people across ages. Study observations and caveats: It was held that the diversity estimates obtained from one million T cells were underestimates.

To note about this clonotype: Antigen unknown.

Germline CDR1 and CDR2: MNHEY and SVGAGI. The CDR3 spans 16 residues. Trimming took 2 bases from V and 1 from J, leaving 11 bases between them. Alongside a J-beta primer mix, a sample-barcoded 5' primer served in a second PCR lasting roughly 6 to 11 cycles. No fewer than 3 million CDR3-containing paired-end reads came from each sample. TCRdb called the 5' RACE reads again in MiXCR, with one record for every CDR3 protein. The sample lists over a million distinct CDR3 sequences; roughly a quarter were seen once. They isolated at least 7 million PBMCs from each sample. The same sample was also used in a study of T cells of mothers and their children. That paper notes: A few healthy Caucasian mothers and their six children were the donors.

Sequencing was done on a sample of blood. This receptor was obtained from a girl aged 2 to 9 in good health. The rearrangement links TRBV6-5 to TRBJ2-2; no definite D call. The DNA of the CDR3 is TGTGCCAGCAGTTACATCAACGGCTTGAACACCGGGGAGCTGTTTTTT. Encoded protein: CASSYINGLNTGELFF.